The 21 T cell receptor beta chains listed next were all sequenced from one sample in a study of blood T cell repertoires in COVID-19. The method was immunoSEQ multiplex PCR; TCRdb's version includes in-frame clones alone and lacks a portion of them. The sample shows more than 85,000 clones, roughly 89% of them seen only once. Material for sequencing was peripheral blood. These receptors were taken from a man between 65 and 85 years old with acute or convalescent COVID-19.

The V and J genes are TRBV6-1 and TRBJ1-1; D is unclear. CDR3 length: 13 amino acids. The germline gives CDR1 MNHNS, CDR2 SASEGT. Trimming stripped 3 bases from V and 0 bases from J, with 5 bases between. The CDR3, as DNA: TGTGCCAGCAGTGACGGTATGAACACTGAAGCTTTCTTT. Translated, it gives CASSDGMNTEAFF.

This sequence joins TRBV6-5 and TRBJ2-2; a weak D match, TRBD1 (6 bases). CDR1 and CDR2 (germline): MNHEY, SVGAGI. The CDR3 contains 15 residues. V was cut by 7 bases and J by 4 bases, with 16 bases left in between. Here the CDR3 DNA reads TGTGCCAGCAACTACGAGGGGGTCGGCACCGGGGAGCTGTTTTTT. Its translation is CASNYEGVGTGELFF.

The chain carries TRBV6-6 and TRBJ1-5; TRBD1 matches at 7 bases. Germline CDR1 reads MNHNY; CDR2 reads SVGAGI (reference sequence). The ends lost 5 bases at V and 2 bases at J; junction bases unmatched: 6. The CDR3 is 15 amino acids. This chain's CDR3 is CASSPNRGGNQPQHF. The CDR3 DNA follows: TGTGCCAGCAGTCCTAACAGGGGCGGCAATCAGCCCCAGCATTTT.

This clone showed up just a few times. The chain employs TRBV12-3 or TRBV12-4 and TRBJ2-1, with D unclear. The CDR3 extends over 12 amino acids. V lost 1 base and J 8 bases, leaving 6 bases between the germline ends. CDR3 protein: CASSLDYDEQFF. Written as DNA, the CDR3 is TGTGCCAGCAGTTTAGACTATGATGAGCAGTTCTTC.

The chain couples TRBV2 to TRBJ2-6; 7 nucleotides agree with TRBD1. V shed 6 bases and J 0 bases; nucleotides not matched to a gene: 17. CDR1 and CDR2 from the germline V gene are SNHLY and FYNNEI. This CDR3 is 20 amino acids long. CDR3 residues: CASRGRGSQVPLSGANVLTF. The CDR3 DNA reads TGTGCCAGCAGGGGCAGGGGGTCACAAGTCCCCCTCTCTGGGGCCAACGTCCTGACTTTC.

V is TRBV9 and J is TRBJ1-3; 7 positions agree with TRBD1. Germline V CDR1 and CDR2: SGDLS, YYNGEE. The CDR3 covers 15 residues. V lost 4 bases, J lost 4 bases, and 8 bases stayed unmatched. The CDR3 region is CASSPDRIGGNTIYF. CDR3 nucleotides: TGTGCCAGCAGCCCGGACAGGATTGGGGGAAACACCATATATTTT.

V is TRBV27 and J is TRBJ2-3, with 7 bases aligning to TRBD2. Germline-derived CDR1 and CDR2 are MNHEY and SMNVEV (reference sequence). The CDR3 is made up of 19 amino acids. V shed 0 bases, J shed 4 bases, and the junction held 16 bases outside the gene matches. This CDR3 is CASSLSPTPTKGGPDTQYF. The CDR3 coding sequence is TGTGCCAGCAGTTTATCCCCCACCCCGACGAAGGGAGGGCCAGATACGCAGTATTTT.

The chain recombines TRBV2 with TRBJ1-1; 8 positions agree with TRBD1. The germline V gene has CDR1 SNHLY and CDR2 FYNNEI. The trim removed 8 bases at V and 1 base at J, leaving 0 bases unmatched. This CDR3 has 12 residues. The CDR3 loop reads CASDRGNTEAFF. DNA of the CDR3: TGTGCCAGCGACAGGGGGAACACTGAAGCTTTCTTT. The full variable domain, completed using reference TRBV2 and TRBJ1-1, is EPEVTQTPSHQVTQMGQEVILRCVPISNHLYFYWYRQILGQKVEFLVSFYNNEISEKSEIFDDQFSVERPDGSNFTLKIRSTKLEDSAMYFCASDRGNTEAFFGQGTRLTVV.

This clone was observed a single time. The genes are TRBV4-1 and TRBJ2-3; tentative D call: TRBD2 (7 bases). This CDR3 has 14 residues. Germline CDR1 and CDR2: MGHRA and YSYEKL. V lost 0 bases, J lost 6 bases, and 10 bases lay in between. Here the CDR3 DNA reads TGCGCCAGCAGCCAAGATGGGAGGGGGGATACGCAGTATTTT. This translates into CASSQDGRGDTQYF.

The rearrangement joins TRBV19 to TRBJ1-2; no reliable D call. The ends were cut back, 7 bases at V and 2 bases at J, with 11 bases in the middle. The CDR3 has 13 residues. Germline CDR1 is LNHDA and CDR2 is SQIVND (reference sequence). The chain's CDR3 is CASTKSLNYGYTF. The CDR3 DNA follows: TGTGCCAGTACGAAGAGCTTGAACTATGGCTACACCTTC.

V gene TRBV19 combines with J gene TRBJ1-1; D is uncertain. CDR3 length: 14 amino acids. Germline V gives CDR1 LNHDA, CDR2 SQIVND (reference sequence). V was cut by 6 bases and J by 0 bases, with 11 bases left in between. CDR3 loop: CASRGVNLNTEAFF. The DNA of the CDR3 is TGTGCCAGTAGGGGCGTCAACCTGAACACTGAAGCTTTCTTT.

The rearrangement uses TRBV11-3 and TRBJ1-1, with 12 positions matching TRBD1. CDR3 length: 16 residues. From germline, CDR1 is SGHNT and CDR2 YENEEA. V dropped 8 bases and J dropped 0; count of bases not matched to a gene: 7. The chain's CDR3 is CASGGTGGTVNTEAFF. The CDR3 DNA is TGTGCCAGCGGCGGGACAGGGGGCACGGTGAACACTGAAGCTTTCTTT.

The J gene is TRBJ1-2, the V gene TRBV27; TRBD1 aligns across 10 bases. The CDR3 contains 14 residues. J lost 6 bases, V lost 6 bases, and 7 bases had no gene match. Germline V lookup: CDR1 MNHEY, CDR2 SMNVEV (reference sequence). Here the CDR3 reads CASSKLGQGDGYTF. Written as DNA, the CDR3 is TGTGCCAGCAGCAAACTCGGACAGGGGGATGGCTACACCTTC.

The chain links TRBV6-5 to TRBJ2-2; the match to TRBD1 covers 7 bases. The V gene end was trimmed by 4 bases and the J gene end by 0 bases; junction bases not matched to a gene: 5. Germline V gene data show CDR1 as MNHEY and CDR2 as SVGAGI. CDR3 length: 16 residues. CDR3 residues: CASSWRQGSNTGELFF. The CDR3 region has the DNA TGTGCCAGCAGTTGGAGACAGGGATCGAACACCGGGGAGCTGTTTTTT.

This chain's CDR3 is CAWSGVLNTEAFF. The CDR3 coding sequence is TGTGCCTGGAGTGGTGTATTGAACACTGAAGCTTTCTTT. The chain links TRBV30 to TRBJ1-1; D is unclear. Germline V gene lookup returns CDR1 GTSNPN and CDR2 SVGIG (reference sequence). Trimming shortened V by 1 base and J by 0 bases, and 6 bases separated the two germline ends. This CDR3 comprises 13 residues.

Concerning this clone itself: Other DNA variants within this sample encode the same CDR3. The CDR3 bases are TGTGCCAGCAGTCGGACAGGGGGCGATCAGCCCCAGCATTTT. Protein product: CASSRTGGDQPQHF. The V call is TRBV7-9, the J call TRBJ1-5, with 11 bases aligning to TRBD1. Germline lookup yields CDR1 SEHNR and CDR2 FQNEAQ (reference sequence). J gave up 5 bases and V 6 bases, and 3 bases lay outside the gene matches. The CDR3 loop spans 14 amino acids.

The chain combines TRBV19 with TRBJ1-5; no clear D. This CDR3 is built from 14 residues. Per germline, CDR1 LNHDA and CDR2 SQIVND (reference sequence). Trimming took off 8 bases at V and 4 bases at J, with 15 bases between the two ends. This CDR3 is CASWAPRRNQPQHF. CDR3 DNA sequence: TGTGCCAGTTGGGCCCCTCGAAGGAATCAGCCCCAGCATTTT.

The CDR3: CASSIQGTEAFF. The CDR3, as DNA: TGTGCCAGCAGTATCCAGGGCACTGAAGCTTTCTTT. V and J are TRBV6-5 and TRBJ1-1, with D perhaps matching TRBD1 (5 bases). V was trimmed by 5 bases and J by 4 bases, leaving 8 bases between them. This CDR3 contains 12 residues. From germline, CDR1 is MNHEY and CDR2 SVGAGI.

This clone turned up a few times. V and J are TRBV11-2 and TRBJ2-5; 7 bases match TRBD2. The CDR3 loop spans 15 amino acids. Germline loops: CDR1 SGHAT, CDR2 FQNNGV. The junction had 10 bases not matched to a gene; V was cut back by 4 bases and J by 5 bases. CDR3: CASSSVEGGKETQYF. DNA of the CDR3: TGTGCCAGCAGCTCCGTGGAGGGAGGGAAGGAGACCCAGTACTTC.

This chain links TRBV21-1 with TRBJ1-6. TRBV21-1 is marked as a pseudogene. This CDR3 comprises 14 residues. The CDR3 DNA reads TGTGCCAGCAACTTTCGGAGCCTTAAGGCACCCCTCCACTTT. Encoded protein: CASNFRSLKAPLHF.

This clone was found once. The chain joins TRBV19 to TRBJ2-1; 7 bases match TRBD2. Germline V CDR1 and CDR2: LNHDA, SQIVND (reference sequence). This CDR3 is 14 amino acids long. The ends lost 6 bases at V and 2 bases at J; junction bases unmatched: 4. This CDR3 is CASSLAVTYNEQFF. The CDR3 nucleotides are TGTGCCAGTAGCCTAGCGGTTACCTACAATGAGCAGTTCTTC.